This T cell receptor (beta chain) was recovered during a study of shared clonotypes between healthy human individuals. Findings and caveats of the study: Naive subsets usually exceeded memory subsets in estimated richness. Among donors, sharing of clonotypes was expected to be affected by sequencing depth.

Concerning this clone itself: Its antigen is undetermined.

As originally analysed: Junction-only immunoSEQ data arrived without quality scores, meaning filtering differed. Here immunoSEQ multiplex PCR was the method, and the copy in TCRdb shows in-frame clones only, minus some. From that table come the V and J calls and clone size; the DNA was used to work out D and trimming. The table records about 2.1 million clones, 93% of them present only once. Cells designated naive CD8 were CD45RO-negative and were positively selected for CCR7, with terminally differentiated effector memory CD45RA+ cells excluded. V was cut by 0 bases and J by 14 bases, with 14 bases left in between. Germline V lookup: CDR1 SGDLS, CDR2 YYNGEE. The CDR3 extends over 12 amino acids.

This chain joins TRBV9 and TRBJ2-5; D may be TRBD1 or TRBD2 (6 bases each). The material sequenced was naive CD8+ T cells from PBMCs. The TCR originated in a man younger than 35 in good health. Some clones in this sample may be carry-over from other donors' samples. CDR3 protein: CASSVARGPPYF. The CDR3 DNA is TGTGCCAGCAGCGTAGCTCGGGGGCCCCCTTACTTC.